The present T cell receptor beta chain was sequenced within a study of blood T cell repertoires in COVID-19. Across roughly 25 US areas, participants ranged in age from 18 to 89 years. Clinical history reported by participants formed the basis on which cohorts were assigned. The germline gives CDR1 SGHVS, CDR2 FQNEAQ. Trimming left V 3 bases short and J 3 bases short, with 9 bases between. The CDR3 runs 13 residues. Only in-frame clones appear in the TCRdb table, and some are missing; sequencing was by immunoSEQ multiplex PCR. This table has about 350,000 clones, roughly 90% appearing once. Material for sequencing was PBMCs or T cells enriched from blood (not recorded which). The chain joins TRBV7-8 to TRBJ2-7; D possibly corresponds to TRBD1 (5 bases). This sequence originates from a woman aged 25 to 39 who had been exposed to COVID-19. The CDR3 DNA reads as TGTGCCAGCAGCTTGGGGCCTCTCTACGAGCAGTACTTC. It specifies CASSLGPLYEQYF. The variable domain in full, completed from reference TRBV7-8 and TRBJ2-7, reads GAGVSQSPRYKVAKRGQDVALRCDPISGHVSLFWYQQALGQGPEFLTYFQNEAQLDKSGLPSDRFFAERPEGSVSTLKIQRTQQEDSAVYLCASSLGPLYEQYFGPGTRLTVT.